The 20 T cell receptor beta chains below come from one sample, sequenced in a study of T-cell reconstitution after alpha-beta-depleted transplantation in children. The library targeted TCRbeta and was prepared with unique molecular identifiers. TCRdb re-called the PCR reads through MiXCR, storing one row per CDR3 protein. The table records around 450,000 distinct CDR3 sequences, about 10% of them present only once. Specimen: PBMCs, collected before TCRalphabeta/CD19-depleted stem cell transplant. These receptors all stem from a child aged 2 to 10 with inherited bone marrow failure, due to receive a stem cell transplant.

The chain links TRBV5-5 to TRBJ2-1, with D tentatively TRBD1 (6 bases). V was shortened by 2 bases and J by 0 bases, with 15 bases between the two germline ends. Germline V gives CDR1 SGHKS, CDR2 YYEKEE (reference sequence). The CDR3 sequence is 17 residues long. The CDR3 DNA reads TGTGCCAGCAGCTTTACAGGGCTAGTGAGCTCCTACAATGAGCAGTTCTTC. This sequence encodes CASSFTGLVSSYNEQFF.

The CDR3 DNA is TGTGCCAGCAGTTCTCCGGGACAGAACAATGGCTACACCTTC. Translated, it gives CASSSPGQNNGYTF. The chain is built from TRBV28 and TRBJ1-2, with 7 bases matching TRBD1. Germline values: CDR1 MDHEN, CDR2 SYDVKM. CDR3 size: 14 residues. Unmatched junction bases numbered 8, after V lost 4 bases and J lost 6 bases.

This clonotype came up many times. The chain uses TRBV5-1 and TRBJ1-2; a weak D match, TRBD1 (6 bases). The CDR3 totals 14 residues. Germline CDR1 and CDR2: SGHRS and YFSETQ. Trimming shortened V by 5 bases and J by 0 bases, and 11 bases separated the two germline ends. CDR3 residues: CASRAPGANYGYTF. The CDR3 nucleotides read TGCGCCAGCAGAGCTCCAGGGGCTAACTATGGCTACACCTTC. The full variable domain, in which reference TRBV5-1 and TRBJ1-2 provide the parts outside the CDR3, is KAGVTQTPRYLIKTRGQQVTLSCSPISGHRSVSWYQQTPGQGLQFLFEYFSETQRNKGNFPGRFSGRQFSNSRSEMNVSTLELGDSALYLCASRAPGANYGYTFGSGTRLTVV.

The J gene is TRBJ2-5, the V gene TRBV11-2; D remains ambiguous. Trimming removed 2 bases at V and 1 base at J, with 14 bases between. In germline, CDR1 is SGHAT, CDR2 FQNNGV. CDR3 size: 16 residues. The CDR3 is CASSLQVLRSQETQYF. For the CDR3, the DNA is TGTGCCAGCAGCTTACAGGTGCTGCGGAGCCAAGAGACCCAGTACTTC.

The V and J genes are TRBV18 and TRBJ1-5; D ambiguous. The CDR3 is made up of 13 amino acids. V lost 2 bases and J lost 5, with 7 bases in between. Germline values: CDR1 KGHSH, CDR2 LQKENI. The CDR3 here is CASSPSQDQPQHF. The CDR3 nucleotides are TGTGCCAGCTCACCATCTCAAGATCAGCCCCAGCATTTT. Combining the CDR3 with reference TRBV18 and TRBJ1-5 gives the whole variable domain NAGVMQNPRHLVRRRGQEARLRCSPMKGHSHVYWYRQLPEEGLKFMVYLQKENIIDESGMPKERFSAEFPKEGPSILRIQQVVRGDSAAYFCASSPSQDQPQHFGDGTRLSIL.

This sequence joins TRBV24-1 and TRBJ2-1, with a tentative D call TRBD2 (6 bases). With 9 bases removed from V and 8 bases from J, the gap between germline ends came to 16 bases. There are 13 residues in the CDR3. The germline gives CDR1 KGHDR, CDR2 SFDVKD. CDR3 DNA: TGTGCCACCCGGAGGGAGGTGGCCGATGAGCAGTTCTTC. This translates into CATRREVADEQFF.

Note on this clonotype: A much bigger clone sits one base away, suggesting this may be a read error. The chain employs TRBV7-8 and TRBJ2-3, with TRBD1 identical over 8 bases. CDR1 SGHVS and CDR2 FQNEAQ come from the germline V gene. The J segment lost 5 bases and the V segment lost 4 bases, leaving 5 bases of the junction unmatched. CDR3 size: 14 residues. DNA of the CDR3: TGTGCCAGCAGCTGGGGACAGGCAATAGATACGCAGTATTTT. Translating gives CASSWGQAIDTQYF.

This chain connects TRBV7-2 to TRBJ2-5; 10 positions match TRBD2. After removal of 5 bases from V and 8 bases from J, the junction contained 8 bases not matched to a gene. This CDR3 comprises 14 residues. Germline assignment: CDR1 SGHTA and CDR2 FQGNSA. The CDR3 is CASSRGLAVPTQYF. The CDR3 nucleotides are TGTGCCAGCAGCCGTGGACTAGCGGTCCCCACCCAGTACTTC.

This clonotype has only a few counts. The chain carries TRBV5-1 and TRBJ2-3, with 8 bases that match TRBD1. The CDR3 is made up of 16 amino acids. The germline CDR1 and CDR2 sequences are SGHRS and YFSETQ. Trimming took 4 bases from V and 0 from J; bases not matched to a gene: 7. The CDR3 region has the DNA TGCGCCAGCAGCAAACAGACAGGGGCGAGCACAGATACGCAGTATTTT. Translating gives CASSKQTGASTDTQYF.

As regards this clonotype: Since a far larger clone is one base different, this is likely a read error. V is TRBV5-1 and J is TRBJ2-5; TRBD1 aligns across 7 bases. Germline CDR1 SGHRS, CDR2 YFSETQ. This CDR3 comprises 14 residues. The CDR3 loop reads CASSLGQPQETQDF. Here the CDR3 DNA reads TGCGCCAGCAGCCTGGGACAGCCCCAAGAGACCCAGGACTTC.

This clonotype was found many times. The rearrangement uses TRBV29-1 and TRBJ1-1; tentative D call: TRBD1 (5 bases). V was clipped by 7 bases and J by 1 base, with 13 bases between them. The length of the CDR3 is 13 residues. The germline V gene encodes CDR1 SQVTM and CDR2 ANQGSEA. The CDR3 sequence: CSAGGRENTEAFF. The CDR3 bases are TGCAGCGCAGGCGGCAGGGAGAACACTGAAGCTTTCTTT. Full variable domain (outside the CDR3, taken from reference TRBV29-1 and TRBJ1-1): SAVISQKPSRDICQRGTSLTIQCQVDSQVTMMFWYRQQPGQSLTLIATANQGSEATYESGFVIDKFPISRPNLTFSTLTVSNMSPEDSSIYLCSAGGRENTEAFFGQGTRLTVV.

This clonotype was picked up many times. The chain carries TRBV27 and TRBJ2-7; 7 nucleotides align to TRBD1. CDR3 size: 16 residues. J gave up 0 bases and V 2 bases, and 7 bases lay outside the gene matches. CDR1 and CDR2 from the germline V gene are MNHEY and SMNVEV (reference sequence). CDR3 residues: CASSLGRQGASYEQYF. Here the CDR3 DNA reads TGTGCCAGCAGTTTAGGGAGACAGGGTGCCTCCTACGAGCAGTACTTC.

The V and J genes are TRBV12-3 or TRBV12-4 and TRBJ1-5; unclear D gene. The V and J ends lost 8 bases and 0 bases respectively, with 14 bases between them. The CDR3 has 15 amino acids. Here the CDR3 reads CASAAGGYSNQPQHF. CDR3 nucleotide sequence: TGTGCCAGCGCCGCGGGCGGCTATAGCAATCAGCCCCAGCATTTT.

This clonotype was seen many times. This CDR3 reads CSALAGGGTGELFF. CDR3 sequence (DNA): TGCAGTGCTCTAGCGGGAGGAGGCACCGGGGAGCTGTTTTTT. The chain recombines TRBV20-1 with TRBJ2-2; 11 bases are a match to TRBD2. The germline gives CDR1 DFQATT, CDR2 SNEGSKA (reference sequence). CDR3 length: 14 amino acids. Losses at the gene ends were 5 bases for V and 4 bases for J; bases not matched to a gene: 3.

This clonotype was found many times. V usage is TRBV11-2 and J usage is TRBJ2-3, with no clear D. In germline, CDR1 is SGHAT, CDR2 FQNNGV. The V gene lost 5 bases and the J gene lost 1 base, with 10 bases spanning the gap. The CDR3 is 14 residues long. In nucleotides, the CDR3 is TGTGCCAGCAGCCTCCGTAGAGGCACAGATACGCAGTATTTT. It yields the protein CASSLRRGTDTQYF.

This clonotype was counted ten times or more. V usage is TRBV4-3 and J usage is TRBJ2-4; possibly TRBD1 or TRBD2 for D (6 bases each). V was pared by 0 bases and J by 6 bases, with 15 bases between. The CDR3 runs 16 residues. CDR1 and CDR2 from the germline V gene are LGHNA and YSLEER. The CDR3 nucleotides read TGCGCCAGCAGCCAAGATGTTTCCGGGGGCGGAAACATTCAGTACTTC. Its protein product is CASSQDVSGGGNIQYF.

This clonotype was counted at least ten times. The chain has TRBV20-1 and TRBJ2-7; the D call may be TRBD1 or TRBD2 (6 bases each). There are 11 residues in the CDR3. The germline CDR1 and CDR2 sequences are DFQATT and SNEGSKA (reference sequence). Between the trimmed V and J ends, which lost 2 bases and 7 bases, there was a span of 9 bases. CDR3 DNA sequence: TGCAGTGCTAGACGGGGGCGAGAGCAGTACTTC. As protein: CSARRGREQYF.

A single count supports this clonotype. J is TRBJ2-5 and V is TRBV11-2; no clear D. Germline values: CDR1 SGHAT, CDR2 FQNNGV. CDR3 length: 15 residues. Trimming pared 0 bases from V and 3 bases from J, leaving 11 bases between. CDR3 loop: CASSLDRVGEETQYF. CDR3 in DNA: TGTGCCAGCAGCTTAGATCGAGTGGGTGAAGAGACCCAGTACTTC.

This clonotype came up many times. The chain has TRBV3-1 and TRBJ1-3, with D possibly being TRBD1 (5 bases). The CDR3 has 16 residues. The germline V and J ends were trimmed by 0 bases and 3 bases, with 12 bases remaining between them. Germline loops: CDR1 LGHDT, CDR2 YNNKEL (reference sequence). The CDR3 nucleotides read TGTGCCAGCAGCCAAGATAGAGGGGCAGATGGAAACACCATATATTTT. It codes for CASSQDRGADGNTIYF. The full variable domain, in which reference TRBV3-1 and TRBJ1-3 provide the parts outside the CDR3, is DTAVSQTPKYLVTQMGNDKSIKCEQNLGHDTMYWYKQDSKKFLKIMFSYNNKELIINETVPNRFSPKSPDKAHLNLHINSLELGDSAVYFCASSQDRGADGNTIYFGEGSWLTVV.

The sample holds many counts of this clonotype. This rearrangement joins TRBV12-3 or TRBV12-4 to TRBJ2-1; 9 nucleotides align to TRBD2. CDR3 size: 15 residues. With 6 bases clipped from V and 8 bases from J, the junction kept 11 bases outside the gene matches. CDR3 nucleotides: TGTGCCAGCAGGGCCTTAGCGGGAGCGTTCGATGAGCAGTTCTTC. This codes for CASRALAGAFDEQFF.